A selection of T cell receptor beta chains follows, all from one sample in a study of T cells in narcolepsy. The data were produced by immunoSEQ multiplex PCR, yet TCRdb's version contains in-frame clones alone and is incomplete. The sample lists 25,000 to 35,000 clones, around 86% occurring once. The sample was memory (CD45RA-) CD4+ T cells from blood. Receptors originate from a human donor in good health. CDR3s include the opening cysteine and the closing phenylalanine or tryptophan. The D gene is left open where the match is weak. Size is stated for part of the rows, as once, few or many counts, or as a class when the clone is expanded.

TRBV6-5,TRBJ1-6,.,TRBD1,CASSSGTVSRNSPLHF,TGTGCCAGCAGTTCCGGGACAGTCTCTCGTAATTCACCCCTCCACTTT
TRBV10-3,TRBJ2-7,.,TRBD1,CAISVRQGAYEQYF,TGTGCCATCAGTGTGAGGCAGGGGGCCTACGAGCAGTACTTC
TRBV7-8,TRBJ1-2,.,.,CASSPWPPGLDGYTF,TGTGCCAGCAGCCCCTGGCCACCCGGCCTCGATGGCTACACCTTC
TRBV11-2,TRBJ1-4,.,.,CASSLDQTQGGKLFF,TGTGCCAGCAGCTTAGATCAAACCCAGGGAGGAAAACTGTTTTTT
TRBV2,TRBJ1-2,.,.,CASSEREGPYGYTF,TGTGCCAGCAGTGAAAGGGAGGGCCCTTATGGCTACACCTTC
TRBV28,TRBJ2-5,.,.,CASSLGGGQETQYF,TGTGCCAGCAGTTTGGGGGGCGGCCAAGAGACCCAGTACTTC
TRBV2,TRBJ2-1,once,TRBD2,CASRRTSGQVYNEQFF,TGTGCCAGCAGGCGCACTAGCGGCCAGGTCTACAATGAGCAGTTCTTC
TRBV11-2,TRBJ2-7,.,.,CASSLGGWQYF,TGTGCCAGCAGCTTGGGCGGATGGCAGTACTTC
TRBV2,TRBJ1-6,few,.,CASSVSNNSPLHF,TGTGCCAGCAGTGTCTCCAATAATTCACCCCTCCACTTT
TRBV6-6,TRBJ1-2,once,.,CASSYRADYYGYTF,TGTGCCAGCAGTTACAGAGCGGACTACTATGGCTACACCTTC
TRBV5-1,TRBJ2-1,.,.,CASSLSGVGTYNEQFF,TGCGCCAGCAGCTTGTCGGGTGTGGGAACCTACAATGAGCAGTTCTTC
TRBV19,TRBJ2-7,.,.,CASSTPYEQYF,TGTGCCAGTAGTACCCCCTACGAGCAGTACTTC
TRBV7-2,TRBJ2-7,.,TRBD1,CASSLGTGGAYEQYF,TGTGCCAGCAGCTTAGGGACAGGGGGCGCCTACGAGCAGTACTTC